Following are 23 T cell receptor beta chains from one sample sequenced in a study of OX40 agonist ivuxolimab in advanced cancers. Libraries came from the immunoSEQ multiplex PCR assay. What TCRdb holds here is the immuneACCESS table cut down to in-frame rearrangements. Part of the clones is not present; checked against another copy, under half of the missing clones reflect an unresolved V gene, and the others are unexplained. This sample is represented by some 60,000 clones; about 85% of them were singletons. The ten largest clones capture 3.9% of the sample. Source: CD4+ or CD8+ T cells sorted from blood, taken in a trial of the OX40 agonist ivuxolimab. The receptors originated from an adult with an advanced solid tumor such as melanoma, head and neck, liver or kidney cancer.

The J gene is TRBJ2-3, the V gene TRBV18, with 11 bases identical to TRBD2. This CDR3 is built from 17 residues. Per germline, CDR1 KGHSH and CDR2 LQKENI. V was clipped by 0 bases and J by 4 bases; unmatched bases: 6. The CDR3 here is CASSPPLAGGISDTQYF. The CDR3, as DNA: TGTGCCAGCTCACCACCTCTAGCGGGGGGCATTTCAGATACGCAGTATTTT.

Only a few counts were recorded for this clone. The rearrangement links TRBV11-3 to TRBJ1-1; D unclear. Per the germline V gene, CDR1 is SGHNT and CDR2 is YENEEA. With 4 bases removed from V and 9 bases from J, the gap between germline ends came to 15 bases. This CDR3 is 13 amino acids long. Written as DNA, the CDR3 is TGTGCCAGCAGCTCCCAAATGACCTGGCAAGCTTTCTTT. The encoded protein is CASSSQMTWQAFF.

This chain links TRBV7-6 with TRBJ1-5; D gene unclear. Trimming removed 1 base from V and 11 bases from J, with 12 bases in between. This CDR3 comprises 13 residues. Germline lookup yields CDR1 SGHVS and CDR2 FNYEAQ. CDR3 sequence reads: CASSLEERSAQHF. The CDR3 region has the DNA TGTGCCAGCAGCTTAGAGGAGCGATCGGCCCAGCATTTT.

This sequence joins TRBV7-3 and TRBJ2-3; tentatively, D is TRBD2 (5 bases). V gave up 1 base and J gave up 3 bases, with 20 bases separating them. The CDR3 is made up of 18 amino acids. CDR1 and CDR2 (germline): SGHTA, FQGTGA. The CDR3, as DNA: TGTGCCAGCAGCTTAAATGGCGGCATCTCCGAGGGAACAGATACGCAGTATTTT. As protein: CASSLNGGISEGTDTQYF.

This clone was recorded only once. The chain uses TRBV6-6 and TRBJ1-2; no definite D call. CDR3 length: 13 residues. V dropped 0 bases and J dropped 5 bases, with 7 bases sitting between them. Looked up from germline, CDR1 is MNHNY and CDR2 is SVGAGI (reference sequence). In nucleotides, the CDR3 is TGTGCCAGCAGTTACTCGATGGGATATGGCTACACCTTC. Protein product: CASSYSMGYGYTF.

The CDR3 DNA reads as TGTGCCAGCAGCTTAGAGCCTAATGAAAAACTGTTTTTT. It is translated as CASSLEPNEKLFF. The gene calls are TRBV7-2 and TRBJ1-4; D gene unclear. The CDR3 consists of 13 residues. V was clipped by 1 base and J by 3 bases, with 3 bases between them. Germline V lookup: CDR1 SGHTA, CDR2 FQGNSA.

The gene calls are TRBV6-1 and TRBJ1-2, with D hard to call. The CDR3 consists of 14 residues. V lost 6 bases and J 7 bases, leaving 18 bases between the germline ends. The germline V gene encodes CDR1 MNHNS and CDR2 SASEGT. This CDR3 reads CASSLDSVLGGYTF. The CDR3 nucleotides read TGTGCCAGCAGCCTAGACTCCGTTTTAGGTGGCTACACCTTC.

Here the CDR3 reads CASSSSEGTVYGYTF. CDR3 coding DNA: TGCGCCAGCAGCTCCTCCGAAGGGACCGTTTATGGCTACACCTTC. The rearrangement uses TRBV5-1 and TRBJ1-2; tentatively, D is TRBD1 (5 bases). The CDR3 is 15 residues long. The germline gives CDR1 SGHRS, CDR2 YFSETQ. V was pared by 3 bases and J by 5 bases, with 17 bases between.

CDR3 coding DNA: TGTGCCAGCAGCTCCCAGGGTTTTGGCGAAGCTTTCTTT. This codes for CASSSQGFGEAFF. V is TRBV7-9 and J is TRBJ1-1, with a weak D call TRBD1 (5 bases). Germline V CDR1 and CDR2: SEHNR, FQNEAQ (reference sequence). The CDR3 runs to 13 residues. V lost 4 bases, J lost 8 bases, and 14 bases lay in between. Full variable domain (rest looked up from reference TRBV7-9 and TRBJ1-1): DTGVSQNPRHKITKRGQNVTFRCDPISEHNRLYWYRQTLGQGPEFLTYFQNEAQLEKSRLLSDRFSAERPKGSFSTLEIQRTEQGDSAMYLCASSSQGFGEAFFGQGTRLTVV.

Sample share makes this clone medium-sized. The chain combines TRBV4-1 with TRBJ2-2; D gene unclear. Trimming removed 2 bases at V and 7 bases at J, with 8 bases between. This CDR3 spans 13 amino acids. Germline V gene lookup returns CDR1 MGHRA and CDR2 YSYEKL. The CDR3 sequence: CASSQTGGGELFF. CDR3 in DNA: TGCGCCAGCAGCCAAACTGGTGGCGGGGAGCTGTTTTTT.

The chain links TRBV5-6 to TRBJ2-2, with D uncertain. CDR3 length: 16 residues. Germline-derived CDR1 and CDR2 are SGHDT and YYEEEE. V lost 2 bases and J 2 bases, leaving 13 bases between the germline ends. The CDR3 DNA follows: TGTGCCAGCAGCTTAGGTACCCGGCCTAACACCGGGGAGCTGTTTTTT. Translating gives CASSLGTRPNTGELFF.

The DNA of the CDR3 is TGTGCCAGCAGCTTTTTAGATAGCAATCAGCCCCAGCATTTT. It codes for CASSFLDSNQPQHF. This rearrangement joins TRBV5-5 to TRBJ1-5; no firm D call. This CDR3 is 14 amino acids long. CDR1 and CDR2 (germline): SGHKS, YYEKEE (reference sequence). Trimming left V 2 bases short and J 0 bases short, with 6 bases between.

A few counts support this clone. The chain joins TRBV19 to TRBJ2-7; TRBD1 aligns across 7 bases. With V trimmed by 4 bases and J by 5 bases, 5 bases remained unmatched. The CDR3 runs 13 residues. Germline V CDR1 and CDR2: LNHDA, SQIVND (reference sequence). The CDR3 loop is CASSNTGDDEQYF. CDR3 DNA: TGTGCCAGTAGTAATACAGGGGACGACGAGCAGTACTTC.

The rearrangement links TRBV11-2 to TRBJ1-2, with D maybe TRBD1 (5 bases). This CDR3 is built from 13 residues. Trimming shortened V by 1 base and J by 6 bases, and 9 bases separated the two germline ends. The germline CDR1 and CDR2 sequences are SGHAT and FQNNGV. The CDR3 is CASSLGRENGYTF. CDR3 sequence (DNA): TGTGCCAGCAGCTTAGGCAGGGAAAATGGCTACACCTTC.

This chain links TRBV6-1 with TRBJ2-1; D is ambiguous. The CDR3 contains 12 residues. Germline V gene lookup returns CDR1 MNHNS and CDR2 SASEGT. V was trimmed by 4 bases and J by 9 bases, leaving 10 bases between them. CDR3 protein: CASSVGFGEQFF. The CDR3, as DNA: TGTGCCAGCAGTGTGGGCTTTGGTGAGCAGTTCTTC.

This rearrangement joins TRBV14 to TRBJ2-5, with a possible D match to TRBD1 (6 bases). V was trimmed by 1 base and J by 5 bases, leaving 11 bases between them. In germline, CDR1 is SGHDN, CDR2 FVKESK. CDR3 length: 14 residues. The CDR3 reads CASSQVGRGETQYF. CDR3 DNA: TGTGCCAGCAGCCAAGTTGGAAGGGGGGAGACCCAGTACTTC. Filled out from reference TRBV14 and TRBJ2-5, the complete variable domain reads EAGVTQFPSHSVIEKGQTVTLRCDPISGHDNLYWYRRVMGKEIKFLLHFVKESKQDESGMPNNRFLAERTGGTYSTLKVQPAELEDSGVYFCASSQVGRGETQYFGPGTRLLVL.

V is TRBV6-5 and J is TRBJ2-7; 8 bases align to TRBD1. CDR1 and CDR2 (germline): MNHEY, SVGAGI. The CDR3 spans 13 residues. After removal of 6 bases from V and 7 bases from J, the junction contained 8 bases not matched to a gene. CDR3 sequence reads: CASRPTGAAEQYF. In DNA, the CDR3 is TGTGCCAGCAGACCGACAGGGGCCGCAGAGCAGTACTTC.

CDR3 nucleotide sequence: TGTGCCAGCAGCGCCCCCAGGGGGCGAGAAAACACCGGGGAGCTGTTTTTT. This codes for CASSAPRGRENTGELFF. This chain links TRBV9 with TRBJ2-2; 8 nucleotides line up with TRBD1. CDR3 length: 17 amino acids. V was clipped by 3 bases and J by 2 bases; unmatched bases: 9. CDR1 is SGDLS and CDR2 is YYNGEE in the germline V gene.

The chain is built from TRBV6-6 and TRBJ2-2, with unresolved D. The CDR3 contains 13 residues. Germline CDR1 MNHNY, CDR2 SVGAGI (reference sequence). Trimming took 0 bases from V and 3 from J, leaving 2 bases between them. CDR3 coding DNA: TGTGCCAGCAGTTACTCCCACACCGGGGAGCTGTTTTTT. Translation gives CASSYSHTGELFF.

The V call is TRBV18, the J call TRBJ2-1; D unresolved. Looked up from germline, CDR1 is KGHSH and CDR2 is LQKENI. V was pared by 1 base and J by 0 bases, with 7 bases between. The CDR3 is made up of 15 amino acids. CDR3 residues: CASSPLESSYNEQFF. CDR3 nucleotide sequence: TGTGCCAGCTCACCACTTGAAAGCTCCTACAATGAGCAGTTCTTC.

Written as DNA, the CDR3 is TGCGCCAGCAGCCAAGCACAGGGCTACACTGAAGCTTTCTTT. Translation gives CASSQAQGYTEAFF. The chain is built from TRBV4-1 and TRBJ1-1, with a tentative D call TRBD1 (6 bases). Germline CDR1 reads MGHRA; CDR2 reads YSYEKL. The length of the CDR3 is 14 residues. V was cut by 1 base and J by 3 bases, with 9 bases left in between.

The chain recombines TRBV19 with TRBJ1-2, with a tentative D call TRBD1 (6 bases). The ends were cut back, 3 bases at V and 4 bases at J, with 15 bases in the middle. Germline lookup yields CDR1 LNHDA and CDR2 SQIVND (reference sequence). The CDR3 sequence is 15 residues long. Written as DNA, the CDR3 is TGTGCCAGTAGTATTCCGGGGGACACCCTCTATGGCTACACCTTC. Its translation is CASSIPGDTLYGYTF.

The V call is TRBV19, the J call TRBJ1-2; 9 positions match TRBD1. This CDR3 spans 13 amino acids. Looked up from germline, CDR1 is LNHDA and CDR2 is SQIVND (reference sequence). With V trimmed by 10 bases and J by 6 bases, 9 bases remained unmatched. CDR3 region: CATRRTGDDGYTF. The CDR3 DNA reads TGTGCCACTAGACGGACAGGGGATGATGGCTACACCTTC.